A selection of T cell receptor beta chains follows, all from one sample in a study of a mutant IDH1 vaccine in newly diagnosed glioma. The assay was immunoSEQ multiplex PCR, and TCRdb's table has in-frame clones only and misses some. Of approximately 88,000 clones listed, roughly 77% are singletons. The specimen comprised PBMCs, sampled from a glioma patient treated with radiotherapy, temozolomide or both. These receptors originate from a man in his forties or fifties with glioma. CDR3s include the opening cysteine and the closing phenylalanine or tryptophan. A D gene is named only where the DNA matches it firmly. Only part of the rows carry a size: once, few, many, or a class if the clone is expanded.

.	TRBD2	TRBV27	TRBJ2-1	CASSLRLTSGVRYEQFF	TGTGCCAGCAGTTTACGTTTGACTAGCGGGGTTAGGTATGAGCAGTTCTTC
.	.	TRBV5-1	TRBJ2-2	CASSLVGGSTGELFF	TGCGCCAGCAGCTTGGTTGGGGGATCCACCGGGGAGCTGTTTTTT
many	.	TRBV13	TRBJ1-1	CASSLAGANTEAFF	TGTGCCAGCAGCTTAGCAGGGGCGAACACTGAAGCTTTCTTT
.	.	TRBV27	TRBJ1-5	CASSPKGRGNQPQHF	TGTGCCAGCAGTCCAAAGGGCAGGGGCAATCAGCCCCAGCATTTT
.	.	TRBV18	TRBJ2-7	CASSPLTDRRYDEQYF	TGTGCCAGCTCACCACTAACAGACCGCCGCTACGACGAGCAGTACTTC
.	.	TRBV19	TRBJ2-2	CATSNRQVDTGELFF	TGTGCCACCTCAAACAGACAGGTCGACACCGGGGAGCTGTTTTTT
once	.	TRBV5-5	TRBJ2-7	CASSLTGKPYEQYF	TGTGCCAGCAGCTTGACAGGGAAACCCTACGAGCAGTACTTC
.	.	TRBV7-9	TRBJ2-1	CASSFLVYNEQFF	TGTGCCAGCAGCTTCCTAGTCTACAATGAGCAGTTCTTC
.	.	TRBV4-3	TRBJ1-2	CASSQVAGENYGYTF	TGCGCCAGCAGCCAAGTTGCAGGGGAGAACTATGGCTACACCTTC
.	TRBD2	TRBV5-1	TRBJ2-3	CASKYTGGPTDTQYF	TGCGCCAGCAAGTATACGGGGGGGCCGACAGATACGCAGTATTTT
.	TRBD1	TRBV7-2	TRBJ2-3	CASSRTGVLVDTQYF	TGTGCCAGCAGTCGGACAGGGGTTTTGGTAGATACGCAGTATTTT
.	.	TRBV7-6	TRBJ2-3	CASSLKRGAGTDTQYF	TGTGCCAGCAGCTTAAAGAGGGGTGCGGGCACAGATACGCAGTATTTT
.	TRBD1	TRBV6-5	TRBJ1-4	CASSYSWTGTNEKLFF	TGTGCCAGCAGTTACTCTTGGACAGGAACTAATGAAAAACTGTTTTTT
.	.	TRBV6-6	TRBJ2-2	CASSPRGTPGELFF	TGTGCCAGCAGTCCCCGGGGGACACCAGGGGAGCTGTTTTTT
.	.	TRBV7-2	TRBJ2-1	CASSPQGQGRHEQFF	TGTGCCAGCAGCCCTCAGGGGCAGGGTCGGCATGAGCAGTTCTTC
.	.	TRBV7-8	TRBJ2-7	CASSLGGSKEVLYEQYF	TGTGCCAGCAGCTTAGGGGGAAGCAAGGAGGTCCTCTACGAGCAGTACTTC
.	TRBD1	TRBV5-4	TRBJ2-5	CASSNRPGQGEKETQYF	TGTGCCAGCAGCAATCGACCGGGACAGGGTGAGAAAGAGACCCAGTACTTC
.	.	TRBV9	TRBJ1-2	CASSGTDGYTF	TGTGCCAGCAGCGGAACCGATGGCTACACCTTC
.	.	TRBV4-2	TRBJ2-2	CTSSQESWAGELFF	TGTACCAGCAGCCAAGAAAGTTGGGCCGGGGAGCTGTTTTTT
.	.	TRBV9	TRBJ2-3	CASTPSGVAGDTQYF	TGTGCCAGCACCCCCTCGGGGGTTGCGGGGGATACGCAGTATTTT
.	TRBD1	TRBV5-5	TRBJ2-5	CASSLSTGDQETQYF	TGTGCCAGCAGCTTAAGTACAGGGGACCAAGAGACCCAGTACTTC
.	.	TRBV5-6	TRBJ2-5	CASSFGRETQYF	TGTGCCAGCAGCTTTGGCAGAGAGACCCAGTACTTC
.	.	TRBV6-1	TRBJ1-6	CASSDLGSQTFHF	TGTGCCAGCAGTGACCTAGGATCACAAACTTTCCACTTT
.	.	TRBV6-5	TRBJ1-2	CASSYYDSDHYGYTF	TGTGCCAGCAGTTACTACGACTCCGACCACTATGGCTACACCTTC
.	TRBD2	TRBV6-5	TRBJ2-3	CASSYSGGVTDTQYF	TGTGCCAGCAGTTACAGCGGGGGGGTCACAGATACGCAGTATTTT
.	.	TRBV11-2	TRBJ1-5	CASSLAENSNQPQHF	TGTGCCAGCAGCTTAGCGGAGAATAGCAATCAGCCCCAGCATTTT